Listed below are T cell receptor beta chains from one sample, sequenced in a study of T cell responses to AZD1222 COVID-19 vaccine. Here immunoSEQ multiplex PCR was the method, and the copy in TCRdb shows in-frame clones only, minus some. Of more than 95,000 clones listed, 85% to 95% are singletons. The source was peripheral blood, collected on day 0 of AZD1222 vaccination. The receptors originated from an adult in good health. Each CDR3 is given with its conserved first and last residue. The order of the fields is CDR3 length, V gene, CDR3 protein.

cdr3_length: 12; v_call: TRBV30; cdr3_aa: CAWSPRDSEQYF
cdr3_length: 17; v_call: TRBV4-1; cdr3_aa: CASSQVALAGAGNIQYF
cdr3_length: 14; v_call: TRBV6-5; cdr3_aa: CASSIGGSQETQYF
cdr3_length: 16; v_call: TRBV28; cdr3_aa: CASSSPGQGWNQPQHF
cdr3_length: 13; v_call: TRBV7-8; cdr3_aa: CASSSTGNTEAFF
cdr3_length: 18; v_call: TRBV9; cdr3_aa: CASSVELGLAGGPVEQYF
cdr3_length: 15; v_call: TRBV25-1; cdr3_aa: CASRAHGINTGELFF
cdr3_length: 16; v_call: TRBV13; cdr3_aa: CASSLGLWTGGTEAFF
cdr3_length: 21; v_call: TRBV27; cdr3_aa: CASSLSIPREDAGGESYGYTF
cdr3_length: 14; v_call: TRBV5-1; cdr3_aa: CASSSYRGPDTQYF
cdr3_length: 13; v_call: TRBV4-1; cdr3_aa: CASSRAVQETQYF
cdr3_length: 14; v_call: TRBV27; cdr3_aa: CASSLGGLNTEAFF
cdr3_length: 15; v_call: TRBV9; cdr3_aa: CASSPGTSANTLQFF
cdr3_length: 12; v_call: TRBV19; cdr3_aa: CASSPRAGEQFF
cdr3_length: 11; v_call: TRBV27; cdr3_aa: CASSSGVGYTF
cdr3_length: 13; v_call: TRBV4-1; cdr3_aa: CASSQPFTYEQYF
cdr3_length: 17; v_call: TRBV4-1; cdr3_aa: CASSQGFRDQAISPLHF
cdr3_length: 15; v_call: TRBV23-1; cdr3_aa: CASSLLGVGGNTIYF
cdr3_length: 17; v_call: TRBV7-9; cdr3_aa: CASSPGMGLQYRDTQYF
cdr3_length: 15; v_call: TRBV2; cdr3_aa: CASSARTGRWTEAFF
cdr3_length: 14; v_call: TRBV5-1; cdr3_aa: CASSLERRNNEQFF
cdr3_length: 14; v_call: TRBV18; cdr3_aa: CASSPPLAQGGAFF
cdr3_length: 15; v_call: TRBV5-4; cdr3_aa: CASSLGGADTGELFF
cdr3_length: 17; v_call: TRBV7-6; cdr3_aa: CASSLASSGRASDTQYF
cdr3_length: 18; v_call: TRBV27; cdr3_aa: CASTRLAGGLLAAYEQYF
cdr3_length: 18; v_call: TRBV5-1; cdr3_aa: CASSLMILAGLSYNEQFF
cdr3_length: 13; v_call: TRBV27; cdr3_aa: CASSPEGLTEAFF
cdr3_length: 13; v_call: TRBV5-5; cdr3_aa: CASRETGTNEQFF
cdr3_length: 22; v_call: TRBV5-3; cdr3_aa: CARSLVPPPTGSTYSGANVLTF
cdr3_length: 16; v_call: TRBV6-5; cdr3_aa: CASSYSTTYSGNTIYF
cdr3_length: 14; v_call: TRBV19; cdr3_aa: CASSDDLRPYEQYF
cdr3_length: 15; v_call: TRBV6-2/TRBV6-3; cdr3_aa: CASSMGSTYNSPLHF
cdr3_length: 14; v_call: TRBV19; cdr3_aa: CASSIMSAPNEQFF
cdr3_length: 15; v_call: TRBV19; cdr3_aa: CASATGVVSQETQYF
cdr3_length: 13; v_call: TRBV5-1; cdr3_aa: CASSLVFLETQYF
cdr3_length: 15; v_call: TRBV5-1; cdr3_aa: CASSRTGVSYNEQFF
cdr3_length: 14; v_call: TRBV27; cdr3_aa: CASSLYSISPEAFF
cdr3_length: 11; v_call: TRBV11-2; cdr3_aa: CASSLYYEQYF
cdr3_length: 13; v_call: TRBV27; cdr3_aa: CASSLSPTYEQYF
cdr3_length: 15; v_call: TRBV18; cdr3_aa: CASSPGDRVATEAFF
cdr3_length: 13; v_call: TRBV5-1; cdr3_aa: CASSPTGGETQYF
cdr3_length: 11; v_call: TRBV2; cdr3_aa: CASSEVGEQFF
cdr3_length: 15; v_call: TRBV10-2; cdr3_aa: CASSEFSGAGYEQYF
cdr3_length: 14; v_call: TRBV2; cdr3_aa: CASSVVAGGSEQFF
cdr3_length: 10; v_call: TRBV7-3; cdr3_aa: CAKQRETQYF
cdr3_length: 18; v_call: TRBV27; cdr3_aa: CASPKNPGNLLSGNTIYF
cdr3_length: 16; v_call: TRBV7-9; cdr3_aa: CASSLPGLLFTDTQYF
cdr3_length: 17; v_call: TRBV27; cdr3_aa: CASSLVSSGDPKETQYF
cdr3_length: 13; v_call: TRBV3-1/TRBV3-2; cdr3_aa: CASSQDLIYGYTF
cdr3_length: 13; v_call: TRBV4-1; cdr3_aa: CASSPSRGNEQFF
cdr3_length: 18; v_call: TRBV28; cdr3_aa: CASSLSVPRARDNQPQHF
cdr3_length: 13; v_call: TRBV6-5; cdr3_aa: CASSYRTNYGYTF
cdr3_length: 16; v_call: TRBV24-1; cdr3_aa: CATSDGGTGKGTEAFF
cdr3_length: 15; v_call: TRBV27; cdr3_aa: CASSLGDFPRDTQYF
cdr3_length: 14; v_call: TRBV28; cdr3_aa: CALKQGVRATEAFF
cdr3_length: 16; v_call: TRBV7-6; cdr3_aa: CASSQGQGTGVEKLFF
cdr3_length: 16; v_call: TRBV28; cdr3_aa: CASSFRWDNFNYGYTF
cdr3_length: 14; v_call: TRBV6-5; cdr3_aa: CASKVSGFTHEQFF
cdr3_length: 15; v_call: TRBV5-4; cdr3_aa: CASSAPAGEGYEQYF